This T cell receptor beta chain was sequenced during a study of technical replicates of blood from a handful of donors. The CDR3 runs 14 residues. Germline V CDR1 and CDR2: ENHRY, SYGVKD. The V segment lost 10 bases and the J segment 2 bases; nucleotides outside the gene matches: 11. The table came from immunoSEQ multiplex PCR; TCRdb's copy has only in-frame clones and leaves some out. The sample includes about 62,000 clones, around 87% seen only once; the top ten take roughly 5%. Sequencing was carried out using PBMCs. The origin of this receptor is a human donor in good health. Some clones in this sample may be carry-over from other donors' samples. This chain uses TRBV10-3 with TRBJ2-7; 7 bases fit TRBD2. As DNA, the CDR3 is TGTGCCACCCGACCTAGCGGAGAGACCTACGAGCAGTACTTC. It codes for CATRPSGETYEQYF.